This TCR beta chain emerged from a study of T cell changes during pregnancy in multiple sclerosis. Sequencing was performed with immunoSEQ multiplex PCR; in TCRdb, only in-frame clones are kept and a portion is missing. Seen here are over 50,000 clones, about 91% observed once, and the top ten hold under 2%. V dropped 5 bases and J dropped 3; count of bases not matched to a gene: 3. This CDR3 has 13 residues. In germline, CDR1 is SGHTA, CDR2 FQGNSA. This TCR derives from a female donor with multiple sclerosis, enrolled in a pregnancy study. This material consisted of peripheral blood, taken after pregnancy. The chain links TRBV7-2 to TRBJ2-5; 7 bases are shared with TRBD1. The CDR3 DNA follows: TGTGCCAGCAGCGCAGGACAGGAAGAGACCCAGTACTTC. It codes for CASSAGQEETQYF.